This T cell receptor beta chain is from a study of shared clonotypes between healthy human individuals. PBMC DNA, left unsorted, was sequenced on ten immunoSEQ deep assay plates. In the original processing: Filtering differed, since immunoSEQ gave only junction sequences and no quality scores. TCRdb's table, derived via immunoSEQ multiplex PCR, lists solely in-frame clones and lacks some. The DNA gave D and trimming, while V, J and clone size come from that table. The repertoire consists of approximately 470,000 clones, with around 80% occurring once and the leading ten covering about 12%. This CDR3 is built from 15 residues. Trimming at V came to 1 base and at J to 3 bases, leaving 4 bases not matched to a gene. The germline CDR1 and CDR2 sequences are MGHDK and SYGVNS.

Sequences were obtained from PBMCs. This sequence was found in a woman between 35 and 50 years old in good health. Some clones in this sample may be carry-over from other donors' samples. This chain connects TRBV25-1 to TRBJ2-7; 9 bases are a match to TRBD2. The CDR3 DNA sequence: TGTGCCAGCAGTGAATTTAGCGGGAGTCGCTACGAGCAGTACTTC. Amino acid sequence: CASSEFSGSRYEQYF.